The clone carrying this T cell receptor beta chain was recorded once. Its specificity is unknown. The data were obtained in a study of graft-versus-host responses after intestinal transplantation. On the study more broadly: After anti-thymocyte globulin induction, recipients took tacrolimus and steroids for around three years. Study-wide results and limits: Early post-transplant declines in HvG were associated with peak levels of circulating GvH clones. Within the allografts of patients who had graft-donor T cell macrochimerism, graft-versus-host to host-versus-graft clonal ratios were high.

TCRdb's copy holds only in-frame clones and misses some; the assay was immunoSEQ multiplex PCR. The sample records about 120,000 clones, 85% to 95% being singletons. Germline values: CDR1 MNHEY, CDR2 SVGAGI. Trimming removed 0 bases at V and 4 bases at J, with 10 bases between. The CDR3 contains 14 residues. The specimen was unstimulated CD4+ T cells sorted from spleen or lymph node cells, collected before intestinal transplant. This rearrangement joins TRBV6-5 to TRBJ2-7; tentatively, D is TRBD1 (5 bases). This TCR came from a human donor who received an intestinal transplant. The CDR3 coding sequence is TGTGCCAGCAGTTACTCGGTCAGGGTATACGAGCAGTACTTC. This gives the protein CASSYSVRVYEQYF.